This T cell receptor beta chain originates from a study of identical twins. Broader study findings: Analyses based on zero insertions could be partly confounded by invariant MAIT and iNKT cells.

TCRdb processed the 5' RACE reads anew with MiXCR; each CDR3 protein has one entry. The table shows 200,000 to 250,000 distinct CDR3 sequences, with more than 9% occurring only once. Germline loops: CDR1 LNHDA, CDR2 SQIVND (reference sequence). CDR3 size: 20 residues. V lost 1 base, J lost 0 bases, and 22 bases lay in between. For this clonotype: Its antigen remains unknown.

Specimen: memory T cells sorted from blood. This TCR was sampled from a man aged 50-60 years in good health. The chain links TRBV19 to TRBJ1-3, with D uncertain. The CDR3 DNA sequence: TGTGCCAGTAGTATAGTCCGGAGTGGCAGGACGACCCCCTCTGGAAACACCATATATTTT. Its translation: CASSIVRSGRTTPSGNTIYF.